One and the same sample provided the 5 T cell receptor beta chains below, sequenced in a study of cytomegalovirus exposure and HLA in healthy donors. The PCR employed 60 Vbeta primers together with 13 Jbeta primers. The assay was immunoSEQ multiplex PCR, and TCRdb's table has in-frame clones only and misses some. This specimen shows tens of thousands of clones; the ten leading clones hold 4.5% to 6.5%. Sample: PBMCs. These receptors were collected from a girl aged 10-17 years in good health and CMV-seropositive.

This rearrangement joins TRBV4-3 to TRBJ2-7, with D tentatively TRBD1 (5 bases). V was trimmed by 1 base and J by 2 bases, leaving 12 bases between them. Germline CDR1 and CDR2: LGHNA and YSLEER. This CDR3 has 15 residues. CDR3 nucleotides: TGCGCCAGCAGCCAAGCCAGGGATCCGGCCTACGAGCAGTACGTC. This encodes CASSQARDPAYEQYV.

The chain recombines TRBV28 with TRBJ1-4, with D perhaps matching TRBD1 (6 bases). This CDR3 comprises 15 residues. CDR1 is MDHEN, CDR2 SYDVKM, per germline. Trimming shortened V by 1 base and J by 3 bases, and 9 bases separated the two germline ends. The CDR3 region has the DNA TGTGCCAGCAGTTTATTTGGGACATCTAATGAAAAACTGTTTTTT. Its translation: CASSLFGTSNEKLFF.

The genes are TRBV4-3 and TRBJ2-3, with 15 bases that match TRBD2. With 1 base clipped from V and 5 bases from J, the junction kept 4 bases outside the gene matches. The CDR3 consists of 17 residues. Germline CDR1 reads LGHNA; CDR2 reads YSLEER. The CDR3 DNA reads TGCGCCAGCAGCCAAGGTGGACTAGCGGGGGGGCAAGATACGCAGTATTTT. Translated, it gives CASSQGGLAGGQDTQYF.

This rearrangement joins TRBV9 to TRBJ2-7, with 10 nucleotides matching TRBD2. The CDR3 loop spans 12 amino acids. The germline gives CDR1 SGDLS, CDR2 YYNGEE. V trimming: 3 bases; J trimming: 6 bases; junction bases outside the gene matches: 0. CDR3 nucleotides: TGTGCCAGCAGCGGGACTAGCGGCGAGCAGTACTTC. Translation: CASSGTSGEQYF.

V usage is TRBV7-9 and J usage is TRBJ2-5; D is unresolved. This CDR3 region has 15 residues. Germline V CDR1 and CDR2: SEHNR, FQNEAQ (reference sequence). V lost 1 base and J lost 0, with 9 bases in between. CDR3: CASSLVGEYQETQYF. The DNA for the CDR3 is TGTGCCAGCAGCTTAGTAGGAGAATACCAAGAGACCCAGTACTTC.